The 20 T cell receptor beta chains below all came from one sample that was sequenced in a study of blood T cells in healthy people across ages. PCR was performed a second time for 7 to 11 cycles using a sample-barcoded 5' primer and a J-beta primer mix. TCRdb recomputed calls from the 5' RACE reads with MiXCR, one row per CDR3 protein. The sample holds approximately 730,000 distinct CDR3 sequences, approximately 55% seen once. Sequencing was performed on blood. These receptor sequences come from a man of 80 years or more in good health.

The rearrangement uses TRBV12-3 or TRBV12-4 and TRBJ1-5; D is ambiguous. V was shortened by 1 base and J by 5 bases, with 12 bases between the two germline ends. The CDR3 has 15 residues. Written as DNA, the CDR3 is TGTGCCAGCAGTTTAGTTGGCAGGCCAGATCAGCCCCAGCATTTT. As protein: CASSLVGRPDQPQHF.

The CDR3 coding sequence is TGCAGTGCTCAGGTGACAGGTCAAGAGACCCAGTACTTC. The encoded protein is CSAQVTGQETQYF. V usage is TRBV20-1 and J usage is TRBJ2-5; D is perhaps TRBD1 (6 bases). CDR1 and CDR2 from the germline V gene are DFQATT and SNEGSKA (reference sequence). Trimming removed 5 bases at V and 2 bases at J, with 12 bases between. The CDR3 contains 13 residues.

This clonotype was seen only once. The chain uses TRBV5-1 and TRBJ2-2, with D perhaps given as TRBD1 or TRBD2 (5 bases each). The V gene lost 4 bases and the J gene lost 5 bases, with 15 bases spanning the gap. Per germline, CDR1 SGHRS and CDR2 YFSETQ. The CDR3 extends over 15 amino acids. CDR3 bases: TGCGCCAGCAGCCGAGGCAGGGAGTGGACCGGGGAGCTGTTTTTT. Translated, it gives CASSRGREWTGELFF.

This clonotype has more than one count but fewer than ten. This chain joins TRBV6-6 and TRBJ2-5; possibly TRBD1 for D (5 bases). The closer fit of TRBJ2-7 to the DNA end suggests the J call may be wrong. The CDR3 is 14 amino acids. CDR1 is MNHNY and CDR2 is SVGAGI in the germline V gene (reference sequence). DNA of the CDR3: TGTGCCAGCAGTTACTACGGCCAGGGCGGCGAGCAGTACTTC. It yields the protein CASSYYGQGGEQYF.

CDR3 protein: CASSTGFQETQYF. The CDR3 coding sequence is TGCGCCAGCAGTACAGGGTTCCAAGAGACCCAGTACTTC. The rearrangement uses TRBV10-1 and TRBJ2-5; a weak D match, TRBD1 (6 bases). V lost 5 bases to trimming and J lost 1 base, with 8 bases between them. The germline V gene encodes CDR1 WNHNN and CDR2 SYGVQD (reference sequence). The CDR3 runs 13 residues.

In this sample, this clonotype turned up a few times. The chain couples TRBV2 to TRBJ1-5, with 7 nucleotides matching TRBD1. The V and J ends lost 8 bases and 4 bases, in that order; junction bases with no gene match: 8. Germline-derived CDR1 and CDR2 are SNHLY and FYNNEI. The CDR3 has 14 amino acids. As DNA, the CDR3 is TGTGCCAGCGATAAGGGGGCCGAAAATCAGCCCCAGCATTTT. Its protein product is CASDKGAENQPQHF. The variable domain in full, completed from reference TRBV2 and TRBJ1-5, reads EPEVTQTPSHQVTQMGQEVILRCVPISNHLYFYWYRQILGQKVEFLVSFYNNEISEKSEIFDDQFSVERPDGSNFTLKIRSTKLEDSAMYFCASDKGAENQPQHFGDGTRLSIL.

CDR3 sequence (DNA): TGCAGCGTAACTAGCGGGAGGTACGAGCAGTACTTC. Translating gives CSVTSGRYEQYF. The genes are TRBV29-1 and TRBJ2-7; 12 bases match TRBD2. The CDR3 is made up of 12 amino acids. The ends lost 6 bases at V and 4 bases at J; junction bases unmatched: 1. Germline V gene data show CDR1 as SQVTM and CDR2 as ANQGSEA.

V usage is TRBV7-9 and J usage is TRBJ1-6, with D unresolved. The germline CDR1 and CDR2 sequences are SEHNR and FQNEAQ (reference sequence). V shed 5 bases and J shed 5 bases, with 10 bases lying between them. CDR3 length: 14 residues. CDR3 nucleotides: TGTGCCAGCAGCCCAGGACCCGATAATTCACCCCTCCACTTT. Its translation is CASSPGPDNSPLHF.

The V gene is TRBV5-1, the J gene TRBJ2-5; 10 positions match TRBD1. CDR3 length equals 14 residues. The V segment lost 6 bases and the J segment 5 bases; nucleotides outside the gene matches: 7. Germline V gene data show CDR1 as SGHRS and CDR2 as YFSETQ. The chain's CDR3 is CASMMTGGFETQYF. CDR3 nucleotides: TGCGCCAGCATGATGACAGGGGGCTTTGAGACCCAGTACTTC. Based on the CDR3 plus reference TRBV5-1 and TRBJ2-5, the full variable domain is KAGVTQTPRYLIKTRGQQVTLSCSPISGHRSVSWYQQTPGQGLQFLFEYFSETQRNKGNFPGRFSGRQFSNSRSEMNVSTLELGDSALYLCASMMTGGFETQYFGPGTRLLVL.

This clonotype has more than one count but fewer than ten. The rearrangement joins TRBV29-1 to TRBJ1-2, with D hard to call. V was pared by 4 bases and J by 6 bases, with 18 bases between. This CDR3 is built from 14 residues. CDR1 is SQVTM and CDR2 is ANQGSEA in the germline V gene. CDR3 protein: CSVGPGVGPNGYTF. CDR3 in DNA: TGCAGCGTTGGGCCAGGTGTGGGCCCGAATGGCTACACCTTC.

The gene calls are TRBV5-8 and TRBJ2-1; perhaps TRBD2 as D (7 bases). The tail of the sequence fits TRBJ2-7 better, so the J call may be wrong. The CDR3 spans 17 residues. Germline loops: CDR1 SGHTS, CDR2 YDEGEE. The CDR3 DNA reads TGTGCCAGCAGTGGAAGAGGGGGGGATAGGCTCCACTACGAGCAGTACTTC. This gives the protein CASSGRGGDRLHYEQYF.

This clonotype was seen only a few times. V usage is TRBV5-1 and J usage is TRBJ2-3, with D unclear. The CDR3 has 15 amino acids. Per germline, CDR1 SGHRS and CDR2 YFSETQ. With 0 bases removed from V and 6 bases from J, the gap between germline ends came to 14 bases. The CDR3 DNA reads TGCGCCAGCAGCTTGGGGATTTTCGTGGGCGATACGCAGTATTTT. It is translated as CASSLGIFVGDTQYF.

This clonotype appeared a few times. The rearrangement joins TRBV3-1 to TRBJ2-5; no definite D call. The DNA matches TRBJ2-7 better at its end, which makes the J call doubtful. Germline V gene data show CDR1 as LGHDT and CDR2 as YNNKEL (reference sequence). This CDR3 is 13 amino acids long. This CDR3 is CASSQAAFGEQYF. CDR3 nucleotide sequence: TGTGCCAGCAGCCAAGCCGCATTTGGCGAGCAGTACTTC.

This clonotype was observed a few times. This chain connects TRBV24-1 to TRBJ2-1, with a weak D call TRBD2 (6 bases). This CDR3 has 15 amino acids. Per the germline V gene, CDR1 is KGHDR and CDR2 is SFDVKD. The V end was cut by 5 bases, the J end by 0 bases, with 10 bases between. This chain's CDR3 is CATSARGSSYNEQFF. Here the CDR3 DNA reads TGTGCCACCAGTGCCCGGGGGTCCTCCTACAATGAGCAGTTCTTC.

The rearrangement links TRBV27 to TRBJ2-7, with TRBD2 matching over 7 bases. The CDR3 spans 17 residues. V shed 6 bases, J shed 0 bases, and the junction held 14 bases outside the gene matches. Germline V gene sequence: CDR1 MNHEY, CDR2 SMNVEV (reference sequence). Here the CDR3 DNA reads TGTGCCAGCAGCAAGACTAGCCCCCGAGTTGGCTCCTACGAGCAGTACTTC. This gives the protein CASSKTSPRVGSYEQYF.

V and J are TRBV28 and TRBJ2-7, with 11 bases identical to TRBD2. CDR3 length equals 15 residues. Germline V lookup: CDR1 MDHEN, CDR2 SYDVKM. The junction had 8 bases not matched to a gene; V was cut back by 5 bases and J by 5 bases. CDR3 nucleotides: TGTGCCAGCAGTGGTCCCGGGACTAGCGGCCACGAGCAGTACTTC. This sequence encodes CASSGPGTSGHEQYF.

This rearrangement joins TRBV14 to TRBJ1-1; D is unclear. The CDR3 sequence is 13 residues long. Trimming pared 3 bases from V and 12 bases from J, leaving 17 bases between. From germline, CDR1 is SGHDN and CDR2 FVKESK. CDR3 sequence (DNA): TGTGCCAGCAGCCAGATATTTGGCGGGTTCTCTTTCTTT. Protein: CASSQIFGGFSFF. The full variable domain, in which reference TRBV14 and TRBJ1-1 provide the parts outside the CDR3, is EAGVTQFPSHSVIEKGQTVTLRCDPISGHDNLYWYRRVMGKEIKFLLHFVKESKQDESGMPNNRFLAERTGGTYSTLKVQPAELEDSGVYFCASSQIFGGFSFFGQGTRLTVV.

V is TRBV6-6 and J is TRBJ2-1; TRBD2 matches at 11 bases. Germline V lookup: CDR1 MNHNY, CDR2 SVGAGI (reference sequence). After removal of 3 bases from V and 7 bases from J, the junction contained 5 bases not matched to a gene. The CDR3 extends over 15 amino acids. The CDR3 here is CASSYSGRGKNEQFF. The CDR3 DNA reads as TGTGCCAGCAGTTATAGCGGGAGGGGAAAAAATGAGCAGTTCTTC.

Regarding this clonotype: One end of the junction does not line up with germline, which may come from a read error. V usage is TRBV15 and J usage is TRBJ2-7; 8 bases are shared with TRBD1. This CDR3 region has 14 residues. Looked up from germline, CDR1 is LNHNV and CDR2 is YYDKDF (reference sequence). The CDR3 is CATCRGQGLYEQYF. Written as DNA, the CDR3 is TGTGCCACCTGCAGAGGACAGGGACTCTACGAGCAGTACTTC.

The rearrangement links TRBV20-1 to TRBJ2-7; TRBD2 matches at 7 bases. The V and J ends lost 5 bases and 2 bases, in that order; junction bases with no gene match: 15. The CDR3 length is 16 residues. Germline values: CDR1 DFQATT, CDR2 SNEGSKA (reference sequence). CDR3 residues: CSAGGGLATNPYEQYF. The CDR3 region has the DNA TGCAGTGCTGGCGGGGGTTTGGCCACAAATCCCTACGAGCAGTACTTC.